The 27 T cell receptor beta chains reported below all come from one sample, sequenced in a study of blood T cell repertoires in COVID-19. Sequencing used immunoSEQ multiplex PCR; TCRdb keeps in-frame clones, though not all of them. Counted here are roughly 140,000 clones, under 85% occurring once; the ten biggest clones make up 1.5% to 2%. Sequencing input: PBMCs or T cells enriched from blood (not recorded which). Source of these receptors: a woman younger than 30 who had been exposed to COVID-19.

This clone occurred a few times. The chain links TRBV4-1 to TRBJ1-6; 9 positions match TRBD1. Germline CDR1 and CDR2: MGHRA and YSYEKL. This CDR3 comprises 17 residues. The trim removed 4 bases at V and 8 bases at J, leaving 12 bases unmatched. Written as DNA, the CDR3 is TGCGCCAGCAGCCTTTTCCCGGGACAGGGAAATGATTCACCCCTCCACTTT. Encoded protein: CASSLFPGQGNDSPLHF.

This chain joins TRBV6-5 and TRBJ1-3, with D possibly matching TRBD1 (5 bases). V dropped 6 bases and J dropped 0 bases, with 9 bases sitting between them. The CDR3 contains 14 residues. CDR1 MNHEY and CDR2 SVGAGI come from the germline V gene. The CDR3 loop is CASRRTNSGNTIYF. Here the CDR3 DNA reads TGTGCCAGCAGGAGGACAAACTCTGGAAACACCATATATTTT.

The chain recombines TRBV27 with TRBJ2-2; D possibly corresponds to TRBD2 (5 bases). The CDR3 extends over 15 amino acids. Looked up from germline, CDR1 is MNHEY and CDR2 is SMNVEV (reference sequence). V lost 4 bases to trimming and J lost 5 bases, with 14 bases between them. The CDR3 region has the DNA TGTGCCAGCAGTTCACCGGGATGGATTACCGGGGAGCTGTTTTTT. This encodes CASSSPGWITGELFF.

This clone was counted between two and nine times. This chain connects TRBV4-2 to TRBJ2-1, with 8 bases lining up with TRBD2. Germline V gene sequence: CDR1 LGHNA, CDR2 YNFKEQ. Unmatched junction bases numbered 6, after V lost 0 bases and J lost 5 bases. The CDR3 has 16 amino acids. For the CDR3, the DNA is TGTGCCAGCAGCCAAGATAGCGGGAAGACAAACAATGAGCAGTTCTTC. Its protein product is CASSQDSGKTNNEQFF.

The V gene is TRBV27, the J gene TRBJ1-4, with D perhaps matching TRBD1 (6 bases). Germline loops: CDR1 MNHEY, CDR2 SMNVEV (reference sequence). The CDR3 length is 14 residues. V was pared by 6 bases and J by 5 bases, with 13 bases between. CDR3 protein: CASSKGERNEKLFF. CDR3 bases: TGTGCCAGCAGCAAGGGGGAGAGGAATGAAAAACTGTTTTTT.

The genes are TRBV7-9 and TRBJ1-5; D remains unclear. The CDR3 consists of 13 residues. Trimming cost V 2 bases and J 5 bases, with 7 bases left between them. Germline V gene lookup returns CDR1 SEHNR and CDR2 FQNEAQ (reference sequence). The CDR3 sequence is CASSLLGDQPQHF. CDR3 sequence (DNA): TGTGCCAGCAGCTTATTGGGAGATCAGCCCCAGCATTTT.

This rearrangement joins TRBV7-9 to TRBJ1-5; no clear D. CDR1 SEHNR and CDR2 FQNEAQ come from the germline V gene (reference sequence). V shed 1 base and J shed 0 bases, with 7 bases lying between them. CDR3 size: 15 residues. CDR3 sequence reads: CASSLGGDSNQPQHF. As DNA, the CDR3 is TGTGCCAGCAGCTTAGGAGGTGATAGCAATCAGCCCCAGCATTTT.

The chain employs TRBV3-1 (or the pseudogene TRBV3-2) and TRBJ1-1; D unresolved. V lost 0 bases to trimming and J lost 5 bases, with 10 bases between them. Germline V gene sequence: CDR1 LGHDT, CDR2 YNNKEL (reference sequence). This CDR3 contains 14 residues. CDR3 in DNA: TGTGCCAGCAGCCAAGATAACAGTCGGACTGAAGCTTTCTTT. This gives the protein CASSQDNSRTEAFF.

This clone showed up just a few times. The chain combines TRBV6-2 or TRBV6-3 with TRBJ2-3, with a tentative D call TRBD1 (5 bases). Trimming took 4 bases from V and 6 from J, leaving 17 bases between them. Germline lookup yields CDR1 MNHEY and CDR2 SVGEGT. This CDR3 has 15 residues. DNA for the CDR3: TGTGCCAGCAGTTTCCTGAAGGACAAGCCGGATACGCAGTATTTT. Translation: CASSFLKDKPDTQYF.

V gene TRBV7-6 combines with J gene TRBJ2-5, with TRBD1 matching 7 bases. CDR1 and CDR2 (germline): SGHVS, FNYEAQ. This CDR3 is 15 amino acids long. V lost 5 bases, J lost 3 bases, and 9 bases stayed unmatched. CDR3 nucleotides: TGTGCCAGCAGCGAACTCGGGACAGTTAAAGAGACCCAGTACTTC. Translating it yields CASSELGTVKETQYF.

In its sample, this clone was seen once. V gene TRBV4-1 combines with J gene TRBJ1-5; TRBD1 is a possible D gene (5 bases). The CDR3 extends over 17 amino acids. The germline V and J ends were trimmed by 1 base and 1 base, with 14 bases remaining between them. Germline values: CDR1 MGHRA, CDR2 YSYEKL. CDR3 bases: TGCGCCAGCAGCCAAGTCTTCCTCCGGGGGAGCAATCAGCCCCAGCATTTT. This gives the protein CASSQVFLRGSNQPQHF.

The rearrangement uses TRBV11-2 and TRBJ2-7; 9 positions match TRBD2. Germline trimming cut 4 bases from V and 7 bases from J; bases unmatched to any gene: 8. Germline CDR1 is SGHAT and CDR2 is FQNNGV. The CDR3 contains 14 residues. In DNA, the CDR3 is TGTGCCAGCAGCTCCACGGGACTAGCCCTAGAGCAGTACTTC. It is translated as CASSSTGLALEQYF.

CDR3 in DNA: TGTGCCAGCAGTTACCGCGGGCTAGCGGGAGAGACCCAGTACTTC. Translation gives CASSYRGLAGETQYF. The rearrangement uses TRBV6-5 and TRBJ2-5; 8 nucleotides match TRBD2. CDR3 size: 15 residues. V shed 2 bases and J 4 bases; nucleotides not matched to a gene: 6. Looked up from germline, CDR1 is MNHEY and CDR2 is SVGAGI.

This CDR3 is CASSPTDTQYF. The CDR3 DNA follows: TGTGCCAGCAGTCCTACAGATACGCAGTATTTT. The chain couples TRBV28 to TRBJ2-3, with no clear D. CDR1 MDHEN and CDR2 SYDVKM come from the germline V gene. Trimming removed 5 bases from V and 3 bases from J, with 3 bases in between. The CDR3 runs 11 residues.

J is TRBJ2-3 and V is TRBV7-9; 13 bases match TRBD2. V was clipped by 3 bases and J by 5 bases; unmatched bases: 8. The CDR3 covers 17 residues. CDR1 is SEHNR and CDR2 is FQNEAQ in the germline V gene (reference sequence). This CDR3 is CASSLGSLAGGGDTQYF. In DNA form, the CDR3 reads TGTGCCAGCAGCTTGGGCTCACTAGCGGGAGGGGGAGATACGCAGTATTTT.

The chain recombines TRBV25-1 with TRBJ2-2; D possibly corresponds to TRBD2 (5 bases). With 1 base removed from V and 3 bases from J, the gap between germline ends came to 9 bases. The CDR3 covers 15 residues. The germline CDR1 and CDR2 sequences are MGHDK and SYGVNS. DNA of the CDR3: TGTGCCAGCAGTGAATCCCAGGAGGACACCGGGGAGCTGTTTTTT. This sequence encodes CASSESQEDTGELFF. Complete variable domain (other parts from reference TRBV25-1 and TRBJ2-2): EADIYQTPRYLVIGTGKKITLECSQTMGHDKMYWYQQDPGMELHLIHYSYGVNSTEKGDLSSESTVSRIRTEHFPLTLESARPSHTSQYLCASSESQEDTGELFFGEGSRLTVL.

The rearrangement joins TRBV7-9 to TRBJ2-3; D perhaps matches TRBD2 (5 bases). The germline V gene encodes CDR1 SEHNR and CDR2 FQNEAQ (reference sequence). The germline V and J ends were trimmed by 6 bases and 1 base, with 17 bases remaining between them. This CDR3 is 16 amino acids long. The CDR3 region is CASSLLALEGTDTQYF. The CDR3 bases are TGTGCCAGCAGTTTATTAGCGCTGGAGGGCACAGATACGCAGTATTTT.

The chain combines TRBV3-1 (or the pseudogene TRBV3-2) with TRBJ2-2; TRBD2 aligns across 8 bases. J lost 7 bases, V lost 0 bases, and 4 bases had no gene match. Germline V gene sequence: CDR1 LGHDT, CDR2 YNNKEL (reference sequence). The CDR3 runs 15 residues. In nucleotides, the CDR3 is TGTGCCAGCAGCCAAGAGCGGGGGGTCGGCGGGGAGCTGTTTTTT. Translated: CASSQERGVGGELFF.

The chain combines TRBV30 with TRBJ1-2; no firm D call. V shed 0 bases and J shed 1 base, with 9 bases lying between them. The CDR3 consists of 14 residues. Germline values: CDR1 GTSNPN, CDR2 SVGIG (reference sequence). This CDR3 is CAWSVRQLNYGYTF. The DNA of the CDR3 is TGTGCCTGGAGTGTGAGGCAGCTTAACTATGGCTACACCTTC.

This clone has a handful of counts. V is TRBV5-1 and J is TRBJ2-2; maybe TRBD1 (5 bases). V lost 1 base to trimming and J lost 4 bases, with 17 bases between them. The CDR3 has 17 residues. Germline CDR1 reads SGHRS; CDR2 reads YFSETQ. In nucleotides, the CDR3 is TGCGCCAGCAGCTTGCCGGCGACCAGGGTAGCCACCGGGGAGCTGTTTTTT. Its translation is CASSLPATRVATGELFF.

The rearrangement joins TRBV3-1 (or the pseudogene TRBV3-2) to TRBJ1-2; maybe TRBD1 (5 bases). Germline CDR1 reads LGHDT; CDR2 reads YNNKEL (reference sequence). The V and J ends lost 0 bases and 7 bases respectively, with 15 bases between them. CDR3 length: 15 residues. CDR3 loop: CASSQEPGRRTGYTF. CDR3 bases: TGTGCCAGCAGCCAAGAACCAGGGAGGAGAACTGGCTACACCTTC.

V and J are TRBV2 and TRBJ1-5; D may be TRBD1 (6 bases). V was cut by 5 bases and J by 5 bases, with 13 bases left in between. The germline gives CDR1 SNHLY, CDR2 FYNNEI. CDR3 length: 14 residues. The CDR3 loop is CASSRGHQYQPQHF. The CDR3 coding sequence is TGTGCCAGCAGTCGGGGACACCAATATCAGCCCCAGCATTTT.

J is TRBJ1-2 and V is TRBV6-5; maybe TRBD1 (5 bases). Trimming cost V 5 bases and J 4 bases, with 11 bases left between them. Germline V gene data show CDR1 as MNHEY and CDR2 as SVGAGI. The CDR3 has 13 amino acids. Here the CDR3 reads CASSTRQIYGYTF. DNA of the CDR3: TGTGCCAGCAGTACGCGACAGATCTATGGCTACACCTTC.

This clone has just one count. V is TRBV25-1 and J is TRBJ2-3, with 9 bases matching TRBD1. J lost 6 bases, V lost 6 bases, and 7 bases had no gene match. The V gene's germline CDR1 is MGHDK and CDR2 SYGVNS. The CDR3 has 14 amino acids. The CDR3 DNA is TGTGCCAGCAGGGTACAGGGGGCCGGTGATACGCAGTATTTT. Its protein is CASRVQGAGDTQYF.

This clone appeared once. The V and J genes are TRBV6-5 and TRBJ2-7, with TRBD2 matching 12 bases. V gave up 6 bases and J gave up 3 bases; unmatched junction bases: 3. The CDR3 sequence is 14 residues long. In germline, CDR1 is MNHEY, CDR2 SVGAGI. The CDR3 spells CASSWTSGNYEQYF. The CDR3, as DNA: TGTGCCAGCAGCTGGACTAGCGGGAACTACGAGCAGTACTTC.

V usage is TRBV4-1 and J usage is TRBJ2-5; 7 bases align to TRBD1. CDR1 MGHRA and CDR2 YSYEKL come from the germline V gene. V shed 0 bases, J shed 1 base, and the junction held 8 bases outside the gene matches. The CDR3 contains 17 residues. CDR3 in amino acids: CASSQDSTGAGQETQYF. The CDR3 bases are TGCGCCAGCAGCCAAGATAGCACAGGGGCGGGCCAAGAGACCCAGTACTTC.

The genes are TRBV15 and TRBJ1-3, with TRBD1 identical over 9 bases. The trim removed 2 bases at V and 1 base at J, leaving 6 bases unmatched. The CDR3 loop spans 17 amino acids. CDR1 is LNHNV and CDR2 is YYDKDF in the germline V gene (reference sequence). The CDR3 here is CATSRQSTGGSGNTIYF. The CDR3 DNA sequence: TGTGCCACCAGCAGACAGTCGACAGGGGGATCTGGAAACACCATATATTTT. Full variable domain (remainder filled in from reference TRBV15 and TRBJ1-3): DAMVIQNPRYQVTQFGKPVTLSCSQTLNHNVMYWYQQKSSQAPKLLFHYYDKDFNNEADTPDNFQSRRPNTSFCFLDIRSPGLGDTAMYLCATSRQSTGGSGNTIYFGEGSWLTVV.